These 2 T cell receptor beta chains were all obtained from the same sample, sequenced in a study of Graves' ophthalmopathy and Graves' hyperthyroidism. Amplified material comprised TCR beta CDR3 regions derived from RNA transcripts. HTBI primers primed a first-round RT-PCR, and a second-round multiplex PCR followed. TCRdb reprocessed the multiplex PCR reads with MiXCR, giving one entry per CDR3 protein. Of 170,000 or so distinct CDR3 sequences listed, 30% to 45% are singletons. Sequences were obtained from peripheral blood. The receptors stem from a middle-aged woman with Graves' ophthalmopathy.

The sample holds many counts of this clonotype. The chain employs TRBV28 and TRBJ1-6; 7 nucleotides align to TRBD1. This CDR3 comprises 12 residues. With 6 bases clipped from V and 10 bases from J, the junction kept 3 bases outside the gene matches. Germline values: CDR1 MDHEN, CDR2 SYDVKM. The CDR3 protein is CASRTQGSPLHF. CDR3 sequence (DNA): TGTGCCAGCAGGACACAGGGGTCACCCCTCCACTTT.

This chain joins TRBV20-1 and TRBJ2-7, with TRBD2 matching over 10 bases. This CDR3 has 16 amino acids. The germline V gene has CDR1 DFQATT and CDR2 SNEGSKA (reference sequence). Unmatched junction bases numbered 7, after V lost 0 bases and J lost 2 bases. As DNA, the CDR3 is TGCAGTGCTAGAGACCTTAGCGGGAGGAATCCCTACGAGCAGTACTTC. Protein: CSARDLSGRNPYEQYF.